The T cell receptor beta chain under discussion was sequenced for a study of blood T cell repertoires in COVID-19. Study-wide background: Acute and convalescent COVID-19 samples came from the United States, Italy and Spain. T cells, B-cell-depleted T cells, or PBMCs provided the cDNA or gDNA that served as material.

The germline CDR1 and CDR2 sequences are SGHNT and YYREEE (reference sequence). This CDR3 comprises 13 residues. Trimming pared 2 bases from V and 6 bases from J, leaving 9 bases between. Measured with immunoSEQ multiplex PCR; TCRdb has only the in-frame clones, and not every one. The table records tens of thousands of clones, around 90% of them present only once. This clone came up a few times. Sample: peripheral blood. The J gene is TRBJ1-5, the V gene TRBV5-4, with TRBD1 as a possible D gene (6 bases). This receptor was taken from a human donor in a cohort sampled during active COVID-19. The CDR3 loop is CASSFGRGQPQHF. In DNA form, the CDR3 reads TGTGCCAGCAGCTTTGGCAGGGGTCAGCCCCAGCATTTT.